These T cell receptor beta chains were read from a single sample in a study of T cells after yellow fever vaccination. TCRdb reprocessed the 5' RACE reads with MiXCR, giving one entry per CDR3 protein. The sample includes about 510,000 distinct CDR3 sequences, around a fifth of them seen just once. Sample: PBMCs, taken 21 days after the first yellow fever vaccination. The receptors originated from a man younger than 35 who received the YFV17D yellow fever vaccine. Each CDR3 is given with its conserved first and last residue. D genes are given only for firm matches. Clone size is shown for a subset of rows, as once, few, many or a class of expanded clone.

D,V,J,size,CDR3,DNA
TRBD2,TRBV12-3/TRBV12-4,TRBJ2-3,many,CASRPGLAPTDTQYF,TGTGCCAGCAGGCCGGGACTAGCCCCCACAGATACGCAGTATTTT
.,TRBV25-1,TRBJ2-4,.,CARGGRRAKNIQYF,TGTGCCAGAGGGGGAAGACGAGCCAAAAACATTCAGTACTTC
.,TRBV3-1,TRBJ1-2,.,CASTPRLGVGYTF,TGTGCCAGCACCCCGAGGCTGGGGGTAGGCTACACCTTC
.,TRBV29-1,TRBJ2-5,.,CSVQEGLGEETQYF,TGCAGCGTCCAAGAGGGACTCGGGGAGGAGACCCAGTACTTC
TRBD2,TRBV15,TRBJ2-5,few,CATSRDLYGLAGDPRKTQYF,TGTGCCACCAGCAGAGACCTATACGGACTAGCGGGGGACCCTAGGAAGACCCAGTACTTC
TRBD1,TRBV7-2,TRBJ1-5,.,CASRPGGGNQPQHF,TGTGCCAGCAGACCAGGGGGCGGCAATCAGCCCCAGCATTTT
.,TRBV27,TRBJ1-1,.,CASSLWGGNTEAFF,TGTGCCAGCAGTTTATGGGGGGGGAACACTGAAGCTTTCTTT
TRBD1,TRBV29-1,TRBJ1-2,.,CSVEPFSSDREGYGYTF,TGCAGCGTTGAACCCTTTTCCTCGGACAGGGAGGGCTATGGCTACACCTTC
.,TRBV7-8,TRBJ2-7,.,CASSFEVAYEQYF,TGTGCCAGCAGCTTCGAAGTTGCCTACGAGCAGTACTTC
.,TRBV29-1,TRBJ1-1,many,CSVGQMNTEAFF,TGCAGCGTAGGACAGATGAACACTGAAGCTTTCTTT
.,TRBV13,TRBJ1-5,few,CASSFRPAANQPQHF,TGTGCCAGCAGCTTTAGGCCAGCAGCAAATCAGCCCCAGCATTTT
.,TRBV2,TRBJ2-1,few,CASRIGGAVINEQFF,TGTGCCAGCAGGATAGGGGGGGCAGTTATCAATGAGCAGTTCTTC
TRBD1,TRBV5-1,TRBJ1-5,.,CASSLQGQGEPQHF,TGCGCCAGCAGCCTACAGGGGCAAGGGGAGCCCCAGCATTTT
.,TRBV10-3,TRBJ2-5,many,CAIRDGSAQETQYF,TGTGCCATCAGGGACGGGAGCGCCCAAGAGACCCAGTACTTC
.,TRBV28,TRBJ2-6,many,CASSLLGVTGANVLTF,TGTGCCAGCAGTTTATTAGGTGTTACTGGGGCCAACGTCCTGACTTTC
.,TRBV12-3/TRBV12-4,TRBJ1-2,.,CASSLGAEAYGYTF,TGTGCCAGCAGCCTGGGTGCGGAGGCCTATGGCTACACCTTC
.,TRBV30,TRBJ2-2,few,CAWSRQQNTGELFF,TGTGCCTGGAGCCGGCAGCAGAACACCGGGGAGCTGTTTTTT
.,TRBV28,TRBJ2-5,.,CASSLGAERTQYF,TGTGCCAGCAGTTTAGGGGCAGAGCGGACCCAGTACTTC
TRBD1,TRBV7-9,TRBJ2-5,.,CASSLTGGSQETQYF,TGTGCCAGCAGCTTGACAGGGGGGTCCCAAGAGACCCAGTACTTC
.,TRBV5-1,TRBJ2-2,.,CATLRGPGELFF,TGCGCCACTCTCAGGGGTCCCGGGGAGCTGTTTTTT
.,TRBV20-1,TRBJ2-5,.,CSAILRALNQETQYF,TGCAGTGCCATATTGAGGGCTTTGAACCAAGAGACCCAGTACTTC
.,TRBV5-1,TRBJ1-1,few,CASSPGDLNTEAFF,TGCGCCAGCAGCCCAGGGGACTTGAACACTGAAGCTTTCTTT
TRBD1,TRBV7-9,TRBJ2-2,few,CASSPGTGETGELFF,TGTGCCAGCAGCCCCGGGACAGGGGAGACCGGGGAGCTGTTTTTT
.,TRBV7-2,TRBJ1-5,few,CASSPGPSSQPQHF,TGTGCCAGCAGCCCGGGCCCCTCGTCTCAGCCCCAGCATTTT
.,TRBV4-3,TRBJ1-3,.,CASSQEGAPSSGNTIYF,TGCGCCAGCAGCCAAGAAGGGGCACCGAGCTCTGGAAACACCATATATTTT
.,TRBV4-3,TRBJ1-2,.,CASSHRVTGGGYTF,TGCGCCAGCAGCCATCGAGTGACCGGGGGAGGCTACACCTTC
.,TRBV28,TRBJ2-3,.,CASSVLTSGVMDTQYF,TGTGCCAGCAGCGTACTGACGTCGGGGGTTATGGATACGCAGTATTTT
TRBD2,TRBV12-3/TRBV12-4,TRBJ2-1,few,CASSSGLADDNEQFF,TGTGCCAGCAGTTCGGGACTAGCGGACGACAATGAGCAGTTCTTC
.,TRBV7-9,TRBJ2-3,.,CASSLAGAWGTDTQYF,TGTGCCAGCAGCTTAGCGGGGGCTTGGGGCACAGATACGCAGTATTTT
.,TRBV27,TRBJ2-1,few,CASSFSVVSGFPYNEQFF,TGTGCCAGCAGTTTTTCGGTAGTATCTGGATTCCCCTACAATGAGCAGTTCTTC
.,TRBV14,TRBJ2-1,once,CASSQEGGDEQFF,TGTGCCAGCAGCCAAGAAGGGGGGGATGAGCAGTTCTTC